The 21 T cell receptor beta chains in this list originate from one sample, sequenced in a study of T-cell reconstitution after alpha-beta-depleted transplantation in children. Preparation of the TCRbeta library used unique molecular identifiers. A single record per CDR3 protein comes from TCRdb applying MiXCR to the PCR reads. The repertoire holds nearly 200,000 distinct CDR3 sequences, with 5.5% to 7% as singletons. The sample here was PBMCs, taken before TCRalphabeta/CD19-depleted stem cell transplant. The receptors were sampled from a girl less than two years old with combined immunodeficiency, due to receive a stem cell transplant.

This clonotype came up a few times. This chain links TRBV29-1 with TRBJ1-2; D ambiguous. The CDR3 is made up of 12 amino acids. Germline values: CDR1 SQVTM, CDR2 ANQGSEA. Trimming stripped 5 bases from V and 5 bases from J, with 12 bases between. CDR3 nucleotide sequence: TGCAGCGTTAACAGTGGAGATTATGGCTACACCTTC. Translated, it gives CSVNSGDYGYTF.

The chain employs TRBV7-8 and TRBJ2-1; D unclear. V was cut by 2 bases and J by 6 bases, with 14 bases left in between. Germline CDR1 reads SGHVS; CDR2 reads FQNEAQ. The CDR3 contains 15 residues. CDR3 sequence reads: CASSLRNRRRNEQFF. The DNA of the CDR3 is TGTGCCAGCAGCTTAAGGAATAGAAGGCGCAATGAGCAGTTCTTC.

This clonotype was seen many times. V is TRBV4-3 and J is TRBJ2-7; 8 bases align to TRBD1. CDR1 and CDR2 (germline): LGHNA, YSLEER. This CDR3 spans 15 amino acids. V was clipped by 1 base and J by 1 base; unmatched bases: 3. CDR3 nucleotides: TGCGCCAGCAGCCAAGGACAGGGGCTATCCTACGAGCAGTACTTC. It specifies CASSQGQGLSYEQYF.

This clonotype was observed many times. This chain uses TRBV20-1 with TRBJ1-3, with D unresolved. The V end lost 0 bases, the J end lost 0 bases, and 9 bases lay between the germline ends. Germline V gives CDR1 DFQATT, CDR2 SNEGSKA (reference sequence). This CDR3 is 15 amino acids long. The CDR3 loop is CSAREGRLSGNTIYF. The CDR3 coding sequence is TGCAGTGCTAGAGAGGGCAGGCTCTCTGGAAACACCATATATTTT.

This clonotype was seen many times. V is TRBV2 and J is TRBJ2-7; D perhaps matches TRBD1 (6 bases). Trimming took 2 bases from V and 3 from J, leaving 17 bases between them. The germline V gene has CDR1 SNHLY and CDR2 FYNNEI. The CDR3 consists of 16 residues. CDR3 sequence: CASSERPSGQLYEQYF. Here the CDR3 DNA reads TGTGCCAGCAGTGAACGTCCCTCCGGACAGCTCTACGAGCAGTACTTC.

Ten or more counts support this clonotype. J is TRBJ2-1 and V is TRBV6-5; 11 bases map to TRBD1. This CDR3 has 18 amino acids. J lost 7 bases, V lost 2 bases, and 13 bases had no gene match. The germline CDR1 and CDR2 sequences are MNHEY and SVGAGI. In DNA, the CDR3 is TGTGCCAGCAGTTACCGTATAATCCGGGACAGGGGGACAAATGAGCAGTTCTTC. Encoded protein: CASSYRIIRDRGTNEQFF.

This clonotype has ten or more counts. The genes are TRBV28 and TRBJ1-6; TRBD1 might be the D (6 bases). CDR1 and CDR2 from the germline V gene are MDHEN and SYDVKM. This CDR3 is built from 15 residues. The V gene lost 5 bases and the J gene lost 2 bases, with 10 bases spanning the gap. The CDR3 bases are TGTGCCAGCAGTACCAGGGACACCTATAATTCACCCCTCCACTTT. Its translation: CASSTRDTYNSPLHF.

Ten or more counts support this clonotype. This chain uses TRBV12-3 or TRBV12-4 with TRBJ1-1, with 8 nucleotides matching TRBD1. The CDR3 consists of 16 residues. The junction had 14 bases not matched to a gene; V was cut back by 6 bases and J by 5 bases. CDR3 residues: CASRDTEDRVRTEAFF. CDR3 nucleotides: TGTGCCAGCAGGGATACTGAGGACAGGGTTAGGACTGAAGCTTTCTTT.

This clonotype was seen at least ten times. The rearrangement joins TRBV25-1 to TRBJ2-2; no clear D. Trimming stripped 1 base from V and 4 bases from J, with 7 bases between. This CDR3 region has 14 residues. Germline V gene data show CDR1 as MGHDK and CDR2 as SYGVNS. CDR3 sequence: CASSEFYITGELFF. CDR3 DNA sequence: TGTGCCAGCAGTGAATTTTATATCACCGGGGAGCTGTTTTTT.

This clonotype occurred a few times. The chain carries TRBV5-5 and TRBJ2-1; 8 nucleotides agree with TRBD2. The J segment lost 7 bases and the V segment lost 0 bases, leaving 12 bases of the junction unmatched. In germline, CDR1 is SGHKS, CDR2 YYEKEE (reference sequence). This CDR3 comprises 17 residues. CDR3 loop: CASSLARAGGRSNEQFF. The DNA for the CDR3 is TGTGCCAGCAGCTTGGCCCGGGCGGGGGGCCGTTCGAATGAGCAGTTCTTC.

This clonotype was counted ten times or more. The chain recombines TRBV25-1 with TRBJ1-4; D is undetermined. CDR1 is MGHDK and CDR2 is SYGVNS in the germline V gene. Between the trimmed V and J ends, which lost 3 bases and 5 bases, there was a span of 19 bases. The CDR3 spans 17 residues. CDR3 coding DNA: TGTGCCAGCAGTGATCCTTTTGACTCAACTCGAAATGAAAAACTGTTTTTT. Amino acids: CASSDPFDSTRNEKLFF. Combining the CDR3 with reference TRBV25-1 and TRBJ1-4 gives the whole variable domain EADIYQTPRYLVIGTGKKITLECSQTMGHDKMYWYQQDPGMELHLIHYSYGVNSTEKGDLSSESTVSRIRTEHFPLTLESARPSHTSQYLCASSDPFDSTRNEKLFFGSGTQLSVL.

This clonotype was picked up many times. The chain recombines TRBV5-1 with TRBJ2-1; 11 bases agree with TRBD2. V trimming: 4 bases; J trimming: 10 bases; junction bases outside the gene matches: 4. CDR3 size: 13 residues. CDR1 and CDR2 (germline): SGHRS, YFSETQ. In nucleotides, the CDR3 is TGCGCCAGCAGCCTAGCGGGAGGACGAGAGCAGTTCTTC. It yields the protein CASSLAGGREQFF.

This clonotype showed up many times. The V call is TRBV5-1, the J call TRBJ2-1, with D hard to call. This CDR3 is 15 amino acids long. Deletions cut 1 base from V and 2 bases from J, with 10 bases between. Germline V gene data show CDR1 as SGHRS and CDR2 as YFSETQ. The CDR3 region is CASSLSWTTYNEQFF. CDR3 nucleotide sequence: TGCGCCAGCAGCTTGAGTTGGACCACCTACAATGAGCAGTTCTTC.

The V call is TRBV11-2, the J call TRBJ2-5, with a possible D match to TRBD2 (5 bases). Trimming cost V 0 bases and J 0 bases, with 8 bases left between them. From germline, CDR1 is SGHAT and CDR2 FQNNGV. The CDR3 extends over 15 amino acids. CDR3 bases: TGTGCCAGCAGCTTAGAGAGGGCCAACCAAGAGACCCAGTACTTC. Protein product: CASSLERANQETQYF.

In its sample, this clonotype was seen many times. This chain links TRBV4-3 with TRBJ2-3; D is possibly TRBD2 (5 bases). The CDR3 has 15 residues. V shed 0 bases and J shed 3 bases, with 10 bases lying between them. Per the germline V gene, CDR1 is LGHNA and CDR2 is YSLEER. CDR3 residues: CASSQDGNPTDTQYF. Written as DNA, the CDR3 is TGCGCCAGCAGCCAAGACGGGAACCCAACAGATACGCAGTATTTT.

This clonotype appeared many times. This chain links TRBV7-9 with TRBJ1-4; weak D call: TRBD1 (5 bases). V dropped 5 bases and J dropped 5 bases, with 12 bases sitting between them. Per the germline V gene, CDR1 is SEHNR and CDR2 is FQNEAQ (reference sequence). The CDR3 is 14 residues long. The CDR3 DNA is TGTGCCAGCAGCACCCCGGGGGTAAATGAAAAACTGTTTTTT. Protein product: CASSTPGVNEKLFF.

This clonotype was seen ten or more times. The chain is built from TRBV4-1 and TRBJ2-7, with 14 bases identical to TRBD2. CDR1 is MGHRA and CDR2 is YSYEKL in the germline V gene. V lost 4 bases to trimming and J lost 6 bases; unmatched junction nucleotides: 5. The CDR3 contains 15 residues. The CDR3 DNA sequence: TGCGCCAGCAGCCGGTCGGGACTAGCGGGGGTCGAGCAGTACTTC. This gives the protein CASSRSGLAGVEQYF.

There are many counts of this clonotype. The rearrangement joins TRBV28 to TRBJ1-2; the D gene is possibly TRBD1 (5 bases). Trimming left V 2 bases short and J 5 bases short, with 24 bases between. Per the germline V gene, CDR1 is MDHEN and CDR2 is SYDVKM. There are 18 residues in the CDR3. CDR3 loop: CASSLTLGPLVQLYGYTF. The CDR3 region has the DNA TGTGCCAGCAGTTTAACTTTGGGGCCCTTAGTCCAGTTATATGGCTACACCTTC.

In the case of this clonotype: A much larger clonotype is one base distant, so this may be a read error. The missing conserved phenylalanine or tryptophan at the end of this CDR3 makes a read error likely. This chain connects TRBV12-3 or TRBV12-4 to TRBJ2-1; 15 nucleotides agree with TRBD2. With V trimmed by 3 bases and J by 0 bases, 9 bases remained unmatched. The CDR3 covers 20 residues. The CDR3 loop reads CASSLLGLAGGHDSYNEQFC. In DNA, the CDR3 is TGTGCCAGCAGTTTGTTAGGACTAGCGGGAGGGCACGACTCCTACAATGAGCAGTTCTGC.

The chain uses TRBV20-1 and TRBJ2-7; D not certain. Trimming took 5 bases from V and 0 from J, leaving 11 bases between them. Germline V lookup: CDR1 DFQATT, CDR2 SNEGSKA (reference sequence). The CDR3 totals 13 residues. The CDR3 nucleotides read TGCAGTGCTCTCGGCTTAACCTCCTACGAGCAGTACTTC. It specifies CSALGLTSYEQYF.

This clonotype occurred many times. The chain uses TRBV14 and TRBJ2-4; D gene uncertain. From germline, CDR1 is SGHDN and CDR2 FVKESK. The germline V and J ends were trimmed by 2 bases and 5 bases, with 10 bases remaining between them. The CDR3 covers 14 residues. The CDR3 nucleotides read TGTGCCAGCAGCCAAATCTTCTTGGAAAACATTCAGTACTTC. This gives the protein CASSQIFLENIQYF.